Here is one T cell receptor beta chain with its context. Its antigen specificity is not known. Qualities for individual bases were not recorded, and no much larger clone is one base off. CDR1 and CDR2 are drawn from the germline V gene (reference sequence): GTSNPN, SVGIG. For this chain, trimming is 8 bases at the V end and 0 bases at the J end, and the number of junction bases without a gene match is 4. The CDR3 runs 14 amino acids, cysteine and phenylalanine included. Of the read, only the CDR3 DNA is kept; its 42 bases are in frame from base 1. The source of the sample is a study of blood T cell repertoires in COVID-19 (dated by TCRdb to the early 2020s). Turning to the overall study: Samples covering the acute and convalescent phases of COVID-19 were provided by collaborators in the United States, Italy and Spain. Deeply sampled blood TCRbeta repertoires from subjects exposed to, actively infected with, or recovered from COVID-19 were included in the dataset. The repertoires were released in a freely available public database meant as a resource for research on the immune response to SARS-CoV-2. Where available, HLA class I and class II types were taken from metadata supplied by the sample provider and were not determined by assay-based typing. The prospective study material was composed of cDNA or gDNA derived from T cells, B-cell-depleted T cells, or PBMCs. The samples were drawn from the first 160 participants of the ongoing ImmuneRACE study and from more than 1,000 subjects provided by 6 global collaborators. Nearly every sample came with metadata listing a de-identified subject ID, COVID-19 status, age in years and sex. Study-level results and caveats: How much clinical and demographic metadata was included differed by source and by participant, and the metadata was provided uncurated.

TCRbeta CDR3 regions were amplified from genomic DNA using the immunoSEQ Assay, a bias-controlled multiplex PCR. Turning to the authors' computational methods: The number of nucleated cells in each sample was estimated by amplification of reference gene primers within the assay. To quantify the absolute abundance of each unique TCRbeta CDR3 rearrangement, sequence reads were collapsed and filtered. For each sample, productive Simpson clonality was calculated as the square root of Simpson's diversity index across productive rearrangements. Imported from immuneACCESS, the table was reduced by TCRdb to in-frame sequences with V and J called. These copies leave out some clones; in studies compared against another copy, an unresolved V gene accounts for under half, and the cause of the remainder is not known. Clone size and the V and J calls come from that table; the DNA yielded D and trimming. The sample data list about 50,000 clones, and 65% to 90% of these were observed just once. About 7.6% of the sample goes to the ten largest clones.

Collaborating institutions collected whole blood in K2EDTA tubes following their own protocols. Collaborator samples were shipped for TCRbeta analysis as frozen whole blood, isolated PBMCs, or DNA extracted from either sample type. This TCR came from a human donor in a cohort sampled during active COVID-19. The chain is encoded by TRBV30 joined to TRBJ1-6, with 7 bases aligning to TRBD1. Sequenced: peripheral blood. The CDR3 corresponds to CAHRGSSYNSPLHF. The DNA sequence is TGTGCCCACAGGGGCTCCTCCTATAATTCACCCCTCCACTTT.